This TCR beta chain was recorded in a study of control samples from healthy donors and cancer patients (dated by TCRdb to the early 2020s). Regarding this clone: This receptor's antigen is unknown. Per-base qualities were not stored, and no clone one base away is much larger.

The library was generated by the immunoSEQ multiplex PCR assay. The table was pulled from immuneACCESS by TCRdb, which kept in-frame rearrangements only. Such tables lose some clones; where checked, under half of the loss comes from unresolved V genes, and the rest has no known cause. The sample table shows around 6,000 clones, and approximately 72% are seen once. Clones ranked in the top ten supply around 7.3% of the sample. The germline V end is reduced by 3 bases and the J end by 5 bases; junction bases left unmatched: 7. CDR1 is given as LNHNV and CDR2 as YYDKDF, both from the germline V gene (reference sequence). The CDR3 numbers 15 residues from cysteine through phenylalanine. Only the CDR3 portion is preserved as DNA: 45 bases, with reading frame beginning at the first base.

The material sequenced was formalin-fixed, paraffin-embedded tissue. This receptor was obtained from a male donor with melanoma. The sequence links TRBV15 to TRBJ2-1, with 7 middle bases fitting TRBD1. Here the CDR3 is given as CATSSWPGQNNEQFF. The nucleotide sequence is TGTGCCACCAGCAGCTGGCCGGGACAGAACAATGAGCAGTTCTTC. Full variable domain (CDR3 extended with the reference TRBV15 and TRBJ2-1 proteins): DAMVIQNPRYQVTQFGKPVTLSCSQTLNHNVMYWYQQKSSQAPKLLFHYYDKDFNNEADTPDNFQSRRPNTSFCFLDIRSPGLGDTAMYLCATSSWPGQNNEQFFGPGTRLTVL.